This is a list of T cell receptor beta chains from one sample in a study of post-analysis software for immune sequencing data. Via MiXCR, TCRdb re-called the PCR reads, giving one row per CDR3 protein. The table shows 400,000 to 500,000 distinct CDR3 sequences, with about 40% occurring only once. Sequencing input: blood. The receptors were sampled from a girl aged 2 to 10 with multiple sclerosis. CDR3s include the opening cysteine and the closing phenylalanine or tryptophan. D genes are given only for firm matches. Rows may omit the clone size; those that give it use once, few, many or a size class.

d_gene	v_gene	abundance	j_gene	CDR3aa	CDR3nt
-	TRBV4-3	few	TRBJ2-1	CASSQEGRRSDEQFF	TGCGCCAGCAGCCAAGAAGGTCGGCGGTCGGATGAGCAGTTCTTC
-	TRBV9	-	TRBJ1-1	CASSPLGSIMNTEAFF	TGTGCCAGCAGCCCTTTGGGGAGTATCATGAACACTGAAGCTTTCTTT
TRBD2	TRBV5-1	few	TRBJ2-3	CASSLRLAGDTDTQYF	TGCGCCAGCAGCTTGAGGCTAGCGGGGGACACAGATACGCAGTATTTT
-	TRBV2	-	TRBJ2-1	CASSGSSPRVSYNEQFF	TGTGCCAGCAGTGGAAGTTCCCCCCGCGTCTCCTACAATGAGCAGTTCTTC
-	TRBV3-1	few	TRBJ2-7	CASSLAVRVGEQYF	TGTGCCAGCAGCCTGGCGGTAAGGGTAGGTGAGCAGTACTTC
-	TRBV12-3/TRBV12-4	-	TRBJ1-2	CASSSAGPQNGYTF	TGTGCCAGCAGTTCCGCGGGACCCCAGAATGGCTACACCTTC
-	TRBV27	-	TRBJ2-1	CASSSINEQFF	TGTGCCAGCAGTTCCATCAATGAGCAGTTCTTC
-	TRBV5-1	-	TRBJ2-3	CASSPDQRTQYF	TGCGCCAGCAGCCCAGACCAGAGGACGCAGTATTTT
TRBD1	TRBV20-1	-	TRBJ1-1	CSARGDRGNTEAFF	TGCAGTGCTAGAGGAGACAGGGGGAACACTGAAGCTTTCTTT
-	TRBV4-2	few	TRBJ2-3	CASSQVGTDTQYF	TGTGCCAGCAGCCAAGTGGGCACAGATACGCAGTATTTT
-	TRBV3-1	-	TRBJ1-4	CASSQVPANEKLFF	TGTGCCAGCAGCCAAGTGCCAGCCAATGAAAAACTGTTTTTT
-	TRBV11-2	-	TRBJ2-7	CASSSLTDTRSYEQYF	TGTGCCAGCAGCTCGTTGACAGATACGCGGTCCTACGAGCAGTACTTC
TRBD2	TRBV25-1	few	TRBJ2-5	CASSGSLAGAETQYF	TGTGCCAGCAGTGGATCCTTAGCGGGAGCGGAGACCCAGTACTTC
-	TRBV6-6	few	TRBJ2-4	CASSTGPRNIQYF	TGTGCCAGCAGTACTGGGCCAAGGAACATTCAGTACTTC
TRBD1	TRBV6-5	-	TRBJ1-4	CASSYSGRGPGSTNEKLFF	TGTGCCAGCAGTTACTCGGGCAGGGGGCCGGGGTCAACTAATGAAAAACTGTTTTTT
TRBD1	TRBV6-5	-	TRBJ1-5	CASSPRRQGKDQPQHF	TGTGCCAGCAGCCCCCGGCGACAGGGAAAGGATCAGCCCCAGCATTTT
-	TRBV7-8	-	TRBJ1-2	CASSSPTGSTRGYTF	TGTGCCAGCAGCTCTCCGACAGGCTCGACTCGTGGCTACACCTTC
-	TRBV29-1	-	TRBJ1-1	CSVAGGVGMNTEAFF	TGCAGCGTTGCAGGAGGGGTCGGTATGAACACTGAAGCTTTCTTT
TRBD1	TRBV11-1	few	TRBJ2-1	CASSLADRGVGDEQFF	TGTGCCAGCAGCTTAGCAGACAGGGGGGTCGGCGATGAGCAGTTCTTC
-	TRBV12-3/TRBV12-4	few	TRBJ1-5	CASRPGTAYSNQPQHF	TGTGCCAGCAGACCCGGGACCGCGTATAGCAATCAGCCCCAGCATTTT
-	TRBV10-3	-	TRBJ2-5	CAISGGQRETQYF	TGTGCCATCAGTGGAGGACAGAGAGAGACCCAGTACTTC
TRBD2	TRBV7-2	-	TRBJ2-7	CASSLGGTSGYEQYF	TGTGCCAGCAGCTTAGGAGGGACTAGCGGCTACGAGCAGTACTTC
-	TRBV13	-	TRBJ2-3	CASSSWGGLAIADTQYF	TGTGCCAGCAGCTCTTGGGGAGGTCTAGCAATTGCAGATACGCAGTATTTT
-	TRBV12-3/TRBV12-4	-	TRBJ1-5	CASSRGARRSNQPQHF	TGTGCCAGCAGTAGGGGGGCCCGGAGGAGCAATCAGCCCCAGCATTTT
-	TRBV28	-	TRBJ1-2	CASTSGVGGRNYGYTF	TGTGCCAGCACTTCGGGGGTCGGCGGACGTAACTATGGCTACACCTTC
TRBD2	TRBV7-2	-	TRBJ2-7	CASSPRLAGGYDYEQYF	TGTGCCAGCAGCCCCCGACTAGCGGGAGGGTACGACTACGAGCAGTACTTC
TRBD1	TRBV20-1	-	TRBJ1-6	CSARGGQGGYPPHF	TGCAGTGCTAGAGGCGGGCAGGGGGGTTATCCCCCCCACTTT
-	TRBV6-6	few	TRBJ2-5	CASSLGRRRETQYF	TGTGCCAGCAGTTTAGGACGGAGGCGGGAGACCCAGTACTTC
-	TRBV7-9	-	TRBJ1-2	CASSAGPLNGYTF	TGTGCCAGCAGCGCCGGGCCCCTTAATGGCTACACCTTC
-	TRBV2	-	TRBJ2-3	CASSEAPTLASTDTQYF	TGTGCCAGCAGTGAAGCTCCGACCCTTGCTAGCACAGATACGCAGTATTTT
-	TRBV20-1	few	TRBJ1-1	CTDTEAFF	TGCACGGACACTGAAGCTTTCTTT
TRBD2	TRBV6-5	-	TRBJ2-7	CASSYSGRGGQYEQYF	TGTGCCAGCAGTTACTCAGGGCGGGGGGGCCAGTACGAGCAGTACTTC
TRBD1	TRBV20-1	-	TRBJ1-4	CSASRGRTGGEKLFF	TGCAGTGCTAGCCGAGGCCGGACAGGCGGGGAAAAACTGTTTTTT
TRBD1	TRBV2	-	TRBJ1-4	CASKGTGGPNEKLFF	TGTGCCAGCAAGGGGACAGGGGGCCCGAATGAAAAACTGTTTTTT
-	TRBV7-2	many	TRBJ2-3	CASSSRPDTQYF	TGTGCCAGCAGTTCCAGGCCAGATACGCAGTATTTT
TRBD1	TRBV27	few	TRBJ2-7	CASRMTGGYEQYF	TGTGCCAGCAGGATGACAGGGGGCTACGAGCAGTACTTC
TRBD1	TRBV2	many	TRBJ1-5	CASSPQGESNQPQHF	TGTGCCAGCAGTCCACAGGGGGAAAGCAATCAGCCCCAGCATTTT
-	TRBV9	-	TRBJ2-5	CASSVGLKETQYF	TGTGCCAGCAGCGTAGGGCTGAAAGAGACCCAGTACTTC
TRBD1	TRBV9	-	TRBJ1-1	CASSDRTGTEAFF	TGTGCCAGCAGCGACCGGACAGGGACTGAAGCTTTCTTT